These 21 T cell receptor beta chains came from one sample sequenced in a study of T cell repertoires in cytomegalovirus infection. These receptors lack a known antigen. TCRdb reprocessed the reads via MiXCR and lists one record per CDR3 protein. The profile covers approximately 81,000 distinct CDR3 sequences, with 24% appearing a single time and roughly 50% taken by the ten largest. The source was CD8+ T cells from cultured PBMCs, collected from culture after CMV antigen stimulation. These receptors were obtained from a human donor in good health (CMV status not recorded). Some clones in this sample may be carry-over from other donors' samples.

A few counts support this clonotype. The J gene is TRBJ2-2, the V gene TRBV11-3; no firm D call. Germline V gives CDR1 SGHNT, CDR2 YENEEA. Trimming stripped 5 bases from V and 1 base from J, with 5 bases between. There are 13 residues in the CDR3. The DNA for the CDR3 is TGTGCCAGCAGCCAGAGGAACACCGGGGAGCTGTTTTTT. Translation: CASSQRNTGELFF.

This clonotype has a count of ten or more. The CDR3 spells CASRPGPYGYTF. The DNA of the CDR3 is TGTGCCAGCAGACCGGGACCCTATGGCTACACCTTC. The V call is TRBV28, the J call TRBJ1-2; tentatively, D is TRBD1 (5 bases). Germline V gives CDR1 MDHEN, CDR2 SYDVKM. The ends were cut back, 6 bases at V and 4 bases at J, with 9 bases in the middle. The CDR3 is 12 amino acids.

The chain carries TRBV4-3 and TRBJ2-7; 10 positions agree with TRBD2. In germline, CDR1 is LGHNA, CDR2 YSLEER. The CDR3 consists of 15 residues. The junction had 3 bases not matched to a gene; V was cut back by 3 bases and J by 1 base. The CDR3: CASSHGTSVSYEQYF. CDR3 bases: TGCGCCAGCAGCCACGGGACTAGCGTTTCCTACGAGCAGTACTTC.

This clonotype was counted a few times. This rearrangement joins TRBV6-2 or TRBV6-3 to TRBJ2-1; maybe TRBD2 (5 bases). Germline V gene sequence: CDR1 MNHEY, CDR2 SVGEGT. The V end was cut by 10 bases, the J end by 2 bases, with 18 bases between. This CDR3 is 15 amino acids long. The CDR3 bases are TGTGCCACTTCAGAAGGGAGCGATACCTACAATGAGCAGTTCTTC. Translation: CATSEGSDTYNEQFF.

This clonotype was recorded at least ten times. The chain recombines TRBV27 with TRBJ1-6; tentatively, D is TRBD1 (6 bases). Between the trimmed V and J ends, which lost 8 bases and 9 bases, there was a span of 11 bases. This CDR3 spans 12 amino acids. In germline, CDR1 is MNHEY, CDR2 SMNVEV (reference sequence). The CDR3 DNA follows: TGTGCCAGCGGGGGCAGGGGTTCACCCCTCCACTTT. This translates into CASGGRGSPLHF.

This clonotype was recorded many times. The V call is TRBV7-2, the J call TRBJ2-1; unclear D gene. The V end was cut by 0 bases, the J end by 7 bases, with 7 bases between. The CDR3 length is 13 residues. Germline CDR1 and CDR2: SGHTA and FQGNSA. The DNA of the CDR3 is TGTGCCAGCAGCTTAGCGCTAGGAAATGAGCAGTTCTTC. Protein: CASSLALGNEQFF.

In its sample, this clonotype was seen once. The CDR3, as DNA: TGTGCCAGCAGCTTAGACCGGACAGAAGCTTTCTTT. As protein: CASSLDRTEAFF. The genes are TRBV7-6 and TRBJ1-1, with D possibly matching TRBD1 (5 bases). The germline gives CDR1 SGHVS, CDR2 FNYEAQ. With 1 base removed from V and 8 bases from J, the gap between germline ends came to 8 bases. CDR3 length: 12 residues. The variable domain in full, with the rest retrieved from reference TRBV7-6 and TRBJ1-1, is GAGVSQSPRYKVTKRGQDVALRCDPISGHVSLYWYRQALGQGPEFLTYFNYEAQQDKSGLPNDRFSAERPEGSISTLTIQRTEQRDSAMYRCASSLDRTEAFFGQGTRLTVV.

This clonotype was seen a single time. The rearrangement joins TRBV6-2 or TRBV6-3 to TRBJ2-2, with D unresolved. CDR1 and CDR2 (germline): MNHEY, SVGEGT. The CDR3 spans 13 residues. Trimming shortened V by 5 bases and J by 6 bases, and 10 bases separated the two germline ends. This CDR3 reads CASSILRPGELFF. In nucleotides, the CDR3 is TGTGCCAGCAGTATACTCAGGCCCGGGGAGCTGTTTTTT.

The V gene is TRBV9, the J gene TRBJ1-2; perhaps TRBD1 as D (5 bases). The V end was cut by 4 bases, the J end by 3 bases, with 16 bases between. The CDR3 covers 15 residues. CDR1 is SGDLS, CDR2 YYNGEE, per germline. CDR3 in amino acids: CASSPQQGVYYGYTF. The CDR3, as DNA: TGTGCCAGCAGCCCCCAGCAGGGTGTCTACTATGGCTACACCTTC. Drawing the rest from reference TRBV9 and TRBJ1-2, the complete variable domain is DSGVTQTPKHLITATGQRVTLRCSPRSGDLSVYWYQQSLDQGLQFLIQYYNGEERAKGNILERFSAQQFPDLHSELNLSSLELGDSALYFCASSPQQGVYYGYTFGSGTRLTVV.

V usage is TRBV7-9 and J usage is TRBJ2-5; TRBD2 matches at 13 bases. In germline, CDR1 is SEHNR, CDR2 FQNEAQ (reference sequence). The length of the CDR3 is 16 residues. V lost 3 bases, J lost 4 bases, and 5 bases stayed unmatched. CDR3 loop: CASSFWTSGSRETQYF. Here the CDR3 DNA reads TGTGCCAGCAGCTTCTGGACTAGCGGGAGCCGAGAGACCCAGTACTTC.

This rearrangement joins TRBV27 to TRBJ2-5, with TRBD2 matching 7 bases. This CDR3 contains 13 residues. Unmatched junction bases numbered 6, after V lost 5 bases and J lost 6 bases. CDR1 is MNHEY, CDR2 SMNVEV, per germline (reference sequence). The CDR3 DNA sequence: TGTGCCAGCAGTCCGAGCGGGATAAAGACCCAGTACTTC. Translated, it gives CASSPSGIKTQYF.

V gene TRBV5-1 combines with J gene TRBJ1-1, with D uncertain. The CDR3 totals 11 residues. V was clipped by 4 bases and J by 7 bases, with 8 bases between them. Germline V gives CDR1 SGHRS, CDR2 YFSETQ. CDR3 sequence: CASSTGGEAFF. The CDR3 DNA is TGCGCCAGCAGCACCGGTGGTGAAGCTTTCTTT. The full variable domain, completed using reference TRBV5-1 and TRBJ1-1, is KAGVTQTPRYLIKTRGQQVTLSCSPISGHRSVSWYQQTPGQGLQFLFEYFSETQRNKGNFPGRFSGRQFSNSRSEMNVSTLELGDSALYLCASSTGGEAFFGQGTRLTVV.

The chain uses TRBV6-6 and TRBJ2-7; 7 bases match TRBD1. The CDR3 totals 14 residues. The V gene's germline CDR1 is MNHNY and CDR2 SVGAGI (reference sequence). Trimming took 2 bases from V and 5 from J; bases not matched to a gene: 6. The CDR3 DNA reads as TGTGCCAGCAGTTACAGTGGGACAGCCAACGAGCAGTACTTC. It is translated as CASSYSGTANEQYF.

This clonotype has ten or more counts. This rearrangement joins TRBV7-9 to TRBJ1-3; possibly TRBD1 for D (6 bases). This CDR3 contains 18 residues. Trimming removed 5 bases at V and 0 bases at J, with 20 bases between. Germline assignment: CDR1 SEHNR and CDR2 FQNEAQ (reference sequence). This chain's CDR3 is CASSTLSEGQSSGNTIYF. The CDR3 DNA is TGTGCCAGCAGCACTTTGAGTGAGGGACAAAGCTCTGGAAACACCATATATTTT. The variable domain in full, completed from reference TRBV7-9 and TRBJ1-3, reads DTGVSQNPRHKITKRGQNVTFRCDPISEHNRLYWYRQTLGQGPEFLTYFQNEAQLEKSRLLSDRFSAERPKGSFSTLEIQRTEQGDSAMYLCASSTLSEGQSSGNTIYFGEGSWLTVV.

J is TRBJ1-5 and V is TRBV5-6; D is unclear. With 0 bases removed from V and 1 base from J, the gap between germline ends came to 8 bases. Germline V gives CDR1 SGHDT, CDR2 YYEEEE. The CDR3 is made up of 15 amino acids. The CDR3 DNA reads TGTGCCAGCAGCTTGGGGGCGGGAAGCAATCAGCCCCAGCATTTT. This codes for CASSLGAGSNQPQHF.

This clonotype was observed a single time. This chain connects TRBV12-3 or TRBV12-4 to TRBJ2-2; the D is unclear. Trimming left V 1 base short and J 6 bases short, with 6 bases between. The length of the CDR3 is 13 residues. CDR3 residues: CASSLGPAGELFF. CDR3 bases: TGTGCCAGCAGTTTAGGGCCGGCCGGGGAGCTGTTTTTT.

The chain couples TRBV4-2 to TRBJ1-1; D ambiguous. The CDR3 runs to 14 residues. The ends were cut back, 2 bases at V and 0 bases at J, with 7 bases in the middle. Germline V CDR1 and CDR2: LGHNA, YNFKEQ. The CDR3 sequence is CASSQQYMNTEAFF. The CDR3, as DNA: TGTGCCAGCAGCCAACAGTACATGAACACTGAAGCTTTCTTT.

This clonotype was seen at least ten times. V is TRBV7-2 and J is TRBJ2-3, with TRBD2 matching 8 bases. V shed 7 bases, J shed 1 base, and the junction held 7 bases outside the gene matches. CDR1 and CDR2 (germline): SGHTA, FQGNSA. This CDR3 region has 15 residues. This CDR3 is CASNDPGGGTDTQYF. In DNA form, the CDR3 reads TGTGCCAGCAACGATCCGGGAGGGGGCACAGATACGCAGTATTTT.

This clonotype was seen a handful of times. This chain uses TRBV10-3 with TRBJ2-5; D gene uncertain. CDR3 size: 11 residues. V was clipped by 6 bases and J by 7 bases, with 9 bases between them. Per the germline V gene, CDR1 is ENHRY and CDR2 is SYGVKD. CDR3: CAIRDRGTQYF. In DNA, the CDR3 is TGTGCCATCAGGGACCGAGGGACCCAGTACTTC.

This clonotype was counted at least ten times. V is TRBV6-2 or TRBV6-3 and J is TRBJ2-1; tentatively, D is TRBD1 or TRBD2 (5 bases each). CDR1 and CDR2 from the germline V gene are MNHEY and SVGEGT. The V end lost 2 bases, the J end lost 5 bases, and 22 bases lay between the germline ends. The CDR3 consists of 18 residues. For the CDR3, the DNA is TGTGCCAGCAGTTACGAGTATACGGGGCGTATCCCAAACAATGAGCAGTTCTTC. Translation: CASSYEYTGRIPNNEQFF.

This chain joins TRBV30 and TRBJ1-3; perhaps TRBD1 as D (6 bases). The CDR3 totals 14 residues. The germline V and J ends were trimmed by 6 bases and 2 bases, with 14 bases remaining between them. Germline V gene lookup returns CDR1 GTSNPN and CDR2 SVGIG (reference sequence). DNA for the CDR3: TGTGCCTGCCCCAGGCAGGGGCCTGGAAACACCATATATTTT. Translation: CACPRQGPGNTIYF.